This note documents a single T cell receptor beta chain sequence. Antigen specificity is unknown. This sample is part of a study of cytomegalovirus exposure and HLA in healthy donors. Both 60 Vbeta primers and 13 Jbeta primers went into the PCR. Assay: immunoSEQ multiplex PCR; the TCRdb copy retains only in-frame clones and omits some. Of approximately 100,000 clones listed, under 80% were seen once; the top ten hold approximately 3.6%. The V end lost 7 bases, the J end lost 0 bases, and 10 bases lay between the germline ends. The CDR3 runs to 15 residues. Germline loops: CDR1 SNHLY, CDR2 FYNNEI. Study-wide results and limits: Earlier results showed most TCR beta V segments being productive about 87% or about 30% of the time.

The source material was PBMCs. This sequence joins TRBV2 and TRBJ2-6; TRBD1 is a possible D gene (5 bases). The clonotype was recovered from a woman between 45 and 65 years old in good health and CMV-seropositive. The CDR3 spells CASTLRVSGANVLTF. CDR3 in DNA: TGTGCCAGCACCCTCAGGGTCTCTGGGGCCAACGTCCTGACTTTC.